This entry concerns a single T cell receptor (beta chain). The antigen is unknown. CDR1 and CDR2 from the germline V gene are SGHRS and YFSETQ. CDR3 length: 16 amino acids. Deletions cut 4 bases from V and 5 bases from J, with 18 bases between. Survey-level immunoSEQ v3.0 assays were run. Sequencing used immunoSEQ multiplex PCR; TCRdb keeps in-frame clones, though not all of them. The table shows roughly 30,000 clones, with just over 90% occurring only once. This entry belongs to a study of long-term antiretroviral therapy in people with HIV. Study findings and constraints: Diversity rose after ART but stayed below transplant donor controls.

Material: unsorted PBMCs, obtained 3.1 years after starting antiretroviral therapy. The clonotype originates from a man in his late teens or twenties with HIV. The chain carries TRBV5-1 and TRBJ2-2, with D hard to call. CDR3 bases: TGCGCCAGCAGCCCTCGATACTCCACCGGTACCGGGGAGCTGTTTTTT. Its protein is CASSPRYSTGTGELFF.